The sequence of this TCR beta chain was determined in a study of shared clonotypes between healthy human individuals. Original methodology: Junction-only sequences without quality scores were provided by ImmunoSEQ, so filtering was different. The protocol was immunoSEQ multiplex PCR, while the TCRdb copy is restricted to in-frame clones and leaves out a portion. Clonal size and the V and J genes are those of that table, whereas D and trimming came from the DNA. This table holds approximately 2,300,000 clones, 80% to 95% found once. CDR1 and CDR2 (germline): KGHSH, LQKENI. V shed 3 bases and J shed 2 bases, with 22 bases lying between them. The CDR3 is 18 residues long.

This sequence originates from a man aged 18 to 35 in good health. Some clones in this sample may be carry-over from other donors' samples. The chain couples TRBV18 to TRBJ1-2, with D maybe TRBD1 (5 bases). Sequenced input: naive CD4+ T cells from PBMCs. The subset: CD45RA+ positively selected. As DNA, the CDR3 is TGTGCCAGCTCACCGGCACACCTTGTCCGCAGGGCCAACTATGGCTACACCTTC. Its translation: CASSPAHLVRRANYGYTF.